The rows below give T cell receptor beta chains drawn from one sample of a study of blood T cell repertoires in COVID-19. The protocol was immunoSEQ multiplex PCR, while the TCRdb copy is restricted to in-frame clones and leaves out a portion. The profile shows nearly 350,000 clones, roughly 84% of them singletons. Material: PBMCs or T cells enriched from blood (not recorded which). These receptors came from a woman in her 30s who had recovered from COVID-19. CDR3s include the opening cysteine and the closing phenylalanine or tryptophan. The D gene is left open where the match is weak. Rows may omit the clone size; those that give it use once, few, many or a size class.

J gene,clone size,V gene,D gene,CDR3 protein,CDR3 DNA
TRBJ1-1,NA,TRBV2,NA,CASSEARGRTEAFF,TGTGCCAGCAGTGAAGCGCGAGGGCGAACTGAAGCTTTCTTT
TRBJ2-2,NA,TRBV7-2,NA,CASSLDPAQRGELFF,TGTGCCAGCAGCTTAGATCCGGCCCAGCGCGGGGAGCTGTTTTTT
TRBJ1-1,NA,TRBV15,NA,CATSRHMEAFF,TGTGCCACCAGCCGTCACATGGAAGCTTTCTTT
TRBJ2-6,NA,TRBV4-2,NA,CASSQGGSGANVLTF,TGTGCCAGCAGCCAAGGAGGGTCTGGGGCCAACGTCCTGACTTTC
TRBJ1-2,NA,TRBV19,TRBD1,CASSLGTAITF,TGTGCCAGTAGCCTCGGGACAGCTATCACCTTC
TRBJ1-3,once,TRBV2,TRBD1,CASSEQGGGNTIYF,TGTGCCAGCAGTGAACAGGGGGGAGGAAACACCATATATTTT
TRBJ1-1,NA,TRBV18,NA,CASSPTGLNTEAFF,TGTGCCAGCTCACCGACAGGATTGAACACTGAAGCTTTCTTT
TRBJ2-1,NA,TRBV10-2,TRBD1,CASSELDRGYNEQFF,TGCGCCAGCAGTGAACTCGACAGGGGATACAATGAGCAGTTCTTC
TRBJ2-6,once,TRBV7-8,NA,CASSLRRLGGANVLTF,TGTGCCAGCAGCTTGAGGCGATTGGGTGGGGCCAACGTCCTGACTTTC
TRBJ2-7,NA,TRBV4-3,TRBD2,CASSQGLSTYEQYF,TGCGCCAGCAGCCAGGGACTATCGACCTACGAGCAGTACTTC
TRBJ1-3,NA,TRBV7-9,NA,CASSHDEDGFGNTIYF,TGTGCCAGCAGCCACGACGAAGACGGGTTCGGAAACACCATATATTTT
TRBJ2-1,NA,TRBV18,TRBD2,CASSPERGANNEQFF,TGTGCCAGCTCACCAGAGCGGGGGGCGAACAATGAGCAGTTCTTC
TRBJ1-4,NA,TRBV5-1,TRBD1,CASSLKGTGAEKLFF,TGCGCCAGCAGCTTGAAGGGGACAGGCGCTGAAAAACTGTTTTTT
TRBJ2-1,NA,TRBV6-1,NA,CASSEPGSDNEQFF,TGTGCCAGCAGTGAACCAGGGTCGGACAATGAGCAGTTCTTC
TRBJ2-5,NA,TRBV4-1,NA,CASSQGSGHPGGETQYF,TGCGCCAGCAGCCAAGGTAGCGGACATCCAGGGGGAGAGACCCAGTACTTC
TRBJ1-3,NA,TRBV3-1/TRBV3-2,NA,CASSLHQGSLGNTIYF,TGTGCCAGCAGTCTCCATCAGGGTAGCCTCGGAAACACCATATATTTT
TRBJ1-5,NA,TRBV19,NA,CASSITSQGYQPQHF,TGTGCCAGTAGTATCACAAGCCAGGGGTACCAGCCCCAGCATTTT
TRBJ1-1,NA,TRBV7-6,TRBD1,CASSPGQGNTEAFF,TGTGCCAGCAGCCCGGGACAGGGTAACACTGAAGCTTTCTTT
TRBJ1-2,NA,TRBV7-9,NA,CASSFRTDLSGYTF,TGTGCCAGCAGCTTCAGGACAGATCTATCCGGCTACACCTTC
TRBJ2-3,NA,TRBV13,NA,CASSLSVLTSTDTQYF,TGTGCCAGCAGCTTATCAGTGTTGACTAGCACAGATACGCAGTATTTT
TRBJ2-7,NA,TRBV7-2,TRBD1,CASSYAWGQGFEQYF,TGTGCCAGCAGCTATGCCTGGGGACAGGGATTCGAGCAGTACTTC
TRBJ1-2,NA,TRBV4-1,TRBD1,CASAWTPGQGFYGYTF,TGCGCCAGCGCCTGGACCCCGGGACAGGGGTTCTATGGCTACACCTTC
TRBJ1-2,few,TRBV6-5,TRBD1,CATYGTGVYGYTF,TGTGCCACCTACGGGACAGGGGTCTATGGCTACACCTTC
TRBJ1-2,NA,TRBV6-1,TRBD1,CASSAPPGQSNYGYTF,TGTGCCAGCAGTGCCCCACCGGGACAGTCTAACTATGGCTACACCTTC
TRBJ1-6,NA,TRBV7-9,NA,CASSRVRSPLHF,TGTGCCAGCAGCCGAGTTCGGTCACCCCTCCACTTT
TRBJ1-2,many,TRBV4-1,TRBD1,CASSQTGGDGYTF,TGCGCCAGCAGCCAGACAGGGGGCGATGGCTACACCTTC
TRBJ1-2,NA,TRBV3-1/TRBV3-2,TRBD1,CASSARDRDYQGYTF,TGTGCCAGCAGCGCACGGGACAGGGATTATCAAGGCTACACCTTC
TRBJ1-2,NA,TRBV27,NA,CASSVTASGYGYTF,TGTGCCAGCAGTGTGACAGCGTCGGGCTATGGCTACACCTTC
TRBJ1-2,NA,TRBV7-8,TRBD1,CASSSGTGGAQGYGYTF,TGTGCCAGCAGTTCCGGGACAGGGGGCGCGCAGGGCTATGGCTACACCTTC
TRBJ1-6,NA,TRBV2,NA,CASSDLATYNSPLHF,TGTGCCAGCAGTGATTTGGCAACCTATAATTCACCCCTCCACTTT
TRBJ1-5,NA,TRBV2,TRBD1,CARGGGTGNQPQHF,TGTGCCCGCGGGGGGGGGACAGGCAATCAGCCCCAGCATTTT
TRBJ1-3,few,TRBV13,NA,CASSPSERSGNTIYF,TGTGCCAGCTCTCCCTCGGAGAGATCTGGAAACACCATATATTTT
TRBJ2-3,NA,TRBV7-6,TRBD2,CASSLGAGGGTDTQYF,TGTGCCAGCAGCTTAGGAGCGGGGGGGGGAACAGATACGCAGTATTTT
TRBJ1-2,NA,TRBV29-1,NA,CSVEYTNYGYTF,TGCAGCGTTGAGTACACTAACTATGGCTACACCTTC
TRBJ2-7,NA,TRBV30,TRBD1,CAWTTGTASYEQYF,TGTGCCTGGACAACCGGGACAGCCTCCTACGAGCAGTACTTC
TRBJ2-5,NA,TRBV27,TRBD2,CASGGEGKTQYF,TGTGCCAGCGGGGGGGAGGGGAAGACCCAGTACTTC
TRBJ2-3,NA,TRBV9,NA,CASSVAQGISTDTQYF,TGTGCCAGCAGCGTAGCCCAGGGGATCAGTACAGATACGCAGTATTTT
TRBJ1-6,NA,TRBV5-4,NA,CASSLTGSSSPLHF,TGTGCCAGCAGCTTGACAGGGAGCTCTTCACCCCTCCACTTT
TRBJ1-1,NA,TRBV2,NA,CASSEAGGATEAFF,TGTGCCAGCAGTGAAGCGGGGGGGGCCACTGAAGCTTTCTTT
TRBJ1-1,NA,TRBV19,NA,CASSMVRDTEAFF,TGTGCCAGTAGTATGGTGAGGGACACTGAAGCTTTCTTT
TRBJ1-5,once,TRBV30,NA,CAWSVLGYNSNQPQHF,TGTGCCTGGAGTGTACTGGGCTATAATAGCAATCAGCCCCAGCATTTT
TRBJ2-1,NA,TRBV18,NA,CASSPSSQVTQFF,TGTGCCAGCTCACCGTCCTCTCAGGTAACTCAGTTCTTC
TRBJ2-7,NA,TRBV28,TRBD1,CASSSSRTGGYEQYF,TGTGCCAGCAGTTCCTCAAGGACAGGGGGCTACGAGCAGTACTTC
TRBJ2-1,NA,TRBV27,NA,CASSLGGRGILVNEQFF,TGTGCCAGCAGTTTAGGGGGAAGGGGGATCTTGGTCAATGAGCAGTTCTTC
TRBJ2-7,NA,TRBV18,NA,CASSRIGAALSSYEQYF,TGTGCCAGCTCACGCATAGGGGCGGCCCTGAGCTCCTACGAGCAGTACTTC
TRBJ2-7,NA,TRBV2,TRBD1,CASSVDRGAYEQYF,TGTGCCAGCAGCGTCGACAGGGGGGCTTACGAGCAGTACTTC
TRBJ1-2,NA,TRBV2,TRBD1,CASSEIGADRGTGYTF,TGTGCCAGCAGTGAGATCGGGGCGGACAGGGGTACTGGCTACACCTTC
TRBJ1-1,NA,TRBV10-3,TRBD1,CATRTGETEAFF,TGTGCCACCAGGACAGGGGAGACTGAAGCTTTCTTT
TRBJ1-5,NA,TRBV18,TRBD1,CASSPTRTGRGGNQPQHF,TGTGCCAGCTCACCCACTAGGACAGGACGAGGAGGCAATCAGCCCCAGCATTTT
TRBJ2-2,few,TRBV7-2,NA,CASSLIQSNTGELFF,TGTGCCAGCAGCTTAATACAGTCGAACACCGGGGAGCTGTTTTTT
TRBJ2-5,NA,TRBV6-5,TRBD2,CASSYYGGGQETQYF,TGTGCCAGCAGTTACTACGGGGGGGGCCAAGAGACCCAGTACTTC
TRBJ1-1,NA,TRBV7-2,TRBD1,CASSPGQGWTEAFF,TGTGCCAGCAGCCCGGGACAGGGGTGGACTGAAGCTTTCTTT
TRBJ1-6,NA,TRBV2,TRBD1,CASTLDRGNSPLHF,TGTGCCAGCACCCTGGACAGGGGTAATTCACCCCTCCACTTT
TRBJ2-5,NA,TRBV5-1,TRBD2,CASSSRLAGPRETQYF,TGCGCCAGCAGCTCCCGGCTAGCGGGGCCCAGAGAGACCCAGTACTTC
TRBJ1-1,once,TRBV16,NA,CASSPWGGGTEAFF,TGTGCCAGCAGCCCCTGGGGGGGCGGGACTGAAGCTTTCTTT
TRBJ2-7,NA,TRBV11-2,NA,CASSGESREQYF,TGTGCCAGCAGTGGGGAGTCTAGGGAGCAGTACTTC
TRBJ1-6,NA,TRBV4-1,TRBD1,CASSQDLGQGAYNSPLHF,TGCGCCAGCAGCCAAGATTTGGGACAGGGGGCATATAATTCACCCCTCCACTTT